Described below is a single T cell receptor (beta chain) sequence and its context. The antigen is unknown. These data come from a study of T cell responses to AZD1222 COVID-19 vaccine. Germline CDR1 is SGDLS and CDR2 is YYNGEE. This CDR3 has 14 residues. Between the trimmed V and J ends, which lost 4 bases and 7 bases, there was a span of 14 bases. Here immunoSEQ multiplex PCR was the method, and the copy in TCRdb shows in-frame clones only, minus some. Counted here are some 130,000 clones, about 92% occurring once; the ten biggest clones make up roughly 3%. Whether given at about 4 or about 12 weeks, second doses were pooled. Whole-study results and caveats: No day 14 peak samples; only post-peak repertoires were characterized. Nearly half of spike-specific TCRs reportedly target unmutated variant regions. Clonal diversity may have been underestimated, and the donors were mostly white British, with more females than males.

This rearrangement joins TRBV9 to TRBJ1-4, with a tentative D call TRBD1 (5 bases). The receptor was derived from an adult who received the AZD1222 COVID-19 vaccine. The sample consisted of peripheral blood, taken 28 days after the second AZD1222 dose. CDR3 in amino acids: CASSPGRGGEKLFF. In nucleotides, the CDR3 is TGTGCCAGCAGCCCTGGGAGGGGTGGTGAAAAACTGTTTTTT. Full variable domain (missing parts from reference TRBV9 and TRBJ1-4): DSGVTQTPKHLITATGQRVTLRCSPRSGDLSVYWYQQSLDQGLQFLIQYYNGEERAKGNILERFSAQQFPDLHSELNLSSLELGDSALYFCASSPGRGGEKLFFGSGTQLSVL.